The sequence of this T cell receptor (beta chain) was determined in a study of Graves' ophthalmopathy and Graves' hyperthyroidism (dated by TCRdb to between 2018 and 2020). Broadly, across the study: Peripheral blood was collected at initial diagnosis, before any treatment. TCR beta repertoire signatures were used to distinguish Graves' ophthalmopathy from Graves' hyperthyroidism and to predict progression to ophthalmopathy. In total, approximately 130 blood samples were TCR-sequenced: 43 ophthalmopathy, about 75 hyperthyroidism and some 17 hyperthyroidism-to-ophthalmopathy patients. To explore V-J signatures that distinguish ophthalmopathy from hyperthyroidism, a discovery set of more than 90 patients was enrolled, made up of roughly 41 with ophthalmopathy and some 60 with stable hyperthyroidism. An independent validation cohort comprised 18 to 20 hyperthyroidism patients and over 15 patients who later progressed from hyperthyroidism to ophthalmopathy. T-cell repertoires of thyroid tissue and blood were compared in over five hyperthyroidism patients. After sampling, hyperthyroidism patients received methimazole starting at 30 mg daily, and ophthalmopathy patients received high-dose intravenous methylprednisolone. The 95 to 100 discovery patients were randomly split 7:3 into training and test sets.

For repertoire sequencing, TCR beta CDR3 regions were amplified from RNA transcripts. A first-round RT-PCR used HTBI primers with the Qiagen OneStep RT-PCR kit, followed by a second-round multiplex PCR, size selection and purification. The libraries underwent paired-end sequencing with 100 bp reads on an Illumina HiSeq2000. On the study's bioinformatics: SOAPnuke was used to process the reads, throwing out any read that had adapters, had uncalled bases, had a mean Phred below 15, or lacked an exact constant-primer or identifier match. High-quality paired reads were merged with COPE v1.2.5. Clonotypes were defined as unique nucleotide sequences and were aligned to IMGT TRB V, D and J references using MiTCR v1.1. Analysis was restricted to V-J combinations with a frequency above 0.0001, which covered roughly 99% of repertoires. For each V-J combination, a TCR clonal expansion and chaos score was defined as F50 clonal expansion divided by the chaos observed in the TCRdist matrix. Welch's t-statistics and random forest were used to narrow the features down to 10 to 15 V-J combinations, which were then fed into a naive Bayes classifier. The similarity between thyroid and blood repertoires was quantified using the Morisita-Horn index. TCRdb handled the public reads itself, with Q25 trimming in fastp and clone calling in MiXCR, and kept productive beta chains. For every CDR3 protein sequence, its rows merge into one entry that carries the most common genes and DNA. These V and J calls originate from TCRdb's pipeline instead of the authors' own analysis. Across this sample there are roughly 160,000 distinct CDR3 sequences, with about two fifths seen only once. About 9.5% of the sample belongs to the ten largest clones.

V loses 5 bases at its end and J loses 3 bases; junction bases beyond the gene matches: 6. CDR1 and CDR2 are read off the germline V gene as SQVTM and ANQGSEA. The CDR3 contains 13 residues, cysteine and phenylalanine counted. CDR3 DNA is the only sequence kept; it has 39 bases, read in frame from the first base. Broad study findings and their caveats: Sample size was not statistically predetermined, and group allocation was not concealed from the investigators. In validation, the model predicted ophthalmopathy progression with 55% to 71% sensitivity and approximately 72% specificity; roughly 12 predicted patients were CT-confirmed with GO in a median of approximately 6.5 months. Most expanded thyroid clonotypes with a frequency above 0.001 also appeared in blood, which suggests that blood repertoires may reflect the immune response in the thyroid. In cross-validation, the 13-signature model distinguished ophthalmopathy from stable hyperthyroidism with just over 85% sensitivity and about 81% specificity, while in the test set the corresponding values were about 80% and 75%.

Patients with ophthalmopathy had moderately to severely active disease, with a Clinical Activity Score of 3 or more, a NOSPECS grade of 4 or more, and a disease duration of less than 3 months. Patients with other autoimmune diseases, uncontrolled infections, pregnancy or lactation were excluded from the study. Clinical symptoms, serum thyroxine, TRAb, thyroid ultrasound and orbital computed tomography were used for diagnosis. Ficoll-Paque density gradient centrifugation was used to isolate PBMCs from about 10 ml of fresh peripheral blood. Trizol reagent was used to extract the total RNA, and its quality was then checked on an Agilent 2100 Bioanalyzer. This clonotype was counted a single time. Its recognized antigen is unknown. Per-base quality was not reported, and no clone a single base away is much larger than it. Evidence from one read is weak.

Source material: peripheral blood. The sequence is built from TRBV29-1 and TRBJ1-1, with 7 junctional bases fitting TRBD1. This receptor was taken from a man aged 30-40 years with Graves' ophthalmopathy. Donor details come from another sample of the same person, matched by shared clones. The CDR3 in this case is CSVLTGLDTEAFF. The bases read TGCAGCGTTTTGACAGGGCTTGACACTGAAGCTTTCTTT.